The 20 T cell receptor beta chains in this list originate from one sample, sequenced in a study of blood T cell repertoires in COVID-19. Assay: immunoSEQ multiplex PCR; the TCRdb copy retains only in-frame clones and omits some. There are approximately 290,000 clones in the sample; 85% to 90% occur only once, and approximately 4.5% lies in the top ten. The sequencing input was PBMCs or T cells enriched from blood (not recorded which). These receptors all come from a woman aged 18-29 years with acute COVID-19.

The CDR3 spells CASAKWGSGGGGYTF. The CDR3 coding sequence is TGTGCCAGCGCCAAATGGGGGTCGGGGGGCGGAGGCTACACCTTC. The gene calls are TRBV28 and TRBJ1-2, with D possibly matching TRBD1 (6 bases). CDR1 is MDHEN, CDR2 SYDVKM, per germline. CDR3 length: 15 amino acids. V lost 8 bases and J 8 bases, leaving 24 bases between the germline ends.

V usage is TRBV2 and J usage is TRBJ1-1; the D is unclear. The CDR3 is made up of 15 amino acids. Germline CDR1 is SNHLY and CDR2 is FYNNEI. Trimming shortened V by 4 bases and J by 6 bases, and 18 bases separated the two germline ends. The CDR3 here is CASSVMGPYGAEAFF. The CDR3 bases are TGTGCCAGCAGTGTTATGGGCCCTTACGGCGCTGAAGCTTTCTTT.

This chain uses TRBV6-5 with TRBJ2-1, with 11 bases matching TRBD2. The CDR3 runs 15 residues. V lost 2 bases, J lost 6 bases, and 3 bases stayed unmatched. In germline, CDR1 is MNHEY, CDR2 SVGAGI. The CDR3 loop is CASSYVGTSGNEQFF. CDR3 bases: TGTGCCAGCAGTTACGTGGGGACTAGCGGCAATGAGCAGTTCTTC.

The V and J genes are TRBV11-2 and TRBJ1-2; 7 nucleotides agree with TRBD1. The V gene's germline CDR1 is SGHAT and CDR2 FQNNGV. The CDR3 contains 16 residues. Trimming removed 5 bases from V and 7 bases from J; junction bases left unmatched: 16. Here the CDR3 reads CASSPLPLDRAGGYTF. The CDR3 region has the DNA TGTGCCAGCAGCCCCCTCCCTTTAGACAGGGCAGGTGGCTACACCTTC.

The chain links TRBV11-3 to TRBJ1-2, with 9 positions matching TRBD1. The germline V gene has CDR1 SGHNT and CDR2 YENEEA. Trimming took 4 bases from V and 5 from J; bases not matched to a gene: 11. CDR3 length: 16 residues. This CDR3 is CASSSRQGVPYYGYTF. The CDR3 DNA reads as TGTGCCAGCAGCTCGCGACAGGGGGTCCCTTATTATGGCTACACCTTC.

CDR3 region: CASSPAGGLGDYGYTF. Here the CDR3 DNA reads TGTGCCAGCAGCCCAGCGGGGGGATTGGGCGACTATGGCTACACCTTC. The rearrangement links TRBV3-1 (or the pseudogene TRBV3-2) to TRBJ1-2; a weak D match, TRBD1 (5 bases). Trimming took 4 bases from V and 3 from J, leaving 18 bases between them. Per the germline V gene, CDR1 is LGHDT and CDR2 is YNNKEL (reference sequence). This CDR3 spans 16 amino acids.

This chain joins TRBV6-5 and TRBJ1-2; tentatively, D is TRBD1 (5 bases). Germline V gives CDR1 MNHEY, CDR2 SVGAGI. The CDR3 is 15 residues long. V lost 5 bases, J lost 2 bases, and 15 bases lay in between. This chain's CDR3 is CASSISGWKNYGYTF. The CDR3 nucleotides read TGTGCCAGCAGTATCTCAGGGTGGAAGAACTATGGCTACACCTTC.

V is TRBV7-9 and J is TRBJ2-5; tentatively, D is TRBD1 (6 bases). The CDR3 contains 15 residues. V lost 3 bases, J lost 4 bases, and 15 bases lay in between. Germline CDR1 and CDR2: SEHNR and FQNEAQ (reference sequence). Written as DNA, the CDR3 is TGTGCCAGCAGCTTTCCCGAGAGAGGGGGAGAGACCCAGTACTTC. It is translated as CASSFPERGGETQYF. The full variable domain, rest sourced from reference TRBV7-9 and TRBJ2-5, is DTGVSQNPRHKITKRGQNVTFRCDPISEHNRLYWYRQTLGQGPEFLTYFQNEAQLEKSRLLSDRFSAERPKGSFSTLEIQRTEQGDSAMYLCASSFPERGGETQYFGPGTRLLVL.

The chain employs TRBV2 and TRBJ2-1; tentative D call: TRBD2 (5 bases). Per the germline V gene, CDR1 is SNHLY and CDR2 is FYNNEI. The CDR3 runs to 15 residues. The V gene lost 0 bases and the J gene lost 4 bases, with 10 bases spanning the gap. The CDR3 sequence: CASSEASADYNEQFF. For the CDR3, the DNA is TGTGCCAGCAGTGAAGCTAGCGCCGATTACAATGAGCAGTTCTTC. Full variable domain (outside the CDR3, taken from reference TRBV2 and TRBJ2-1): EPEVTQTPSHQVTQMGQEVILRCVPISNHLYFYWYRQILGQKVEFLVSFYNNEISEKSEIFDDQFSVERPDGSNFTLKIRSTKLEDSAMYFCASSEASADYNEQFFGPGTRLTVL.

Here the CDR3 reads CASSSGQGNTIYF. DNA of the CDR3: TGCGCCAGCAGCTCTGGACAGGGAAACACCATATATTTT. This chain connects TRBV5-1 to TRBJ1-3, with a possible D match to TRBD1 (6 bases). Germline V gene lookup returns CDR1 SGHRS and CDR2 YFSETQ. This CDR3 is 13 amino acids long. The V end was cut by 3 bases, the J end by 4 bases, with 8 bases between. Filled out from reference TRBV5-1 and TRBJ1-3, the complete variable domain reads KAGVTQTPRYLIKTRGQQVTLSCSPISGHRSVSWYQQTPGQGLQFLFEYFSETQRNKGNFPGRFSGRQFSNSRSEMNVSTLELGDSALYLCASSSGQGNTIYFGEGSWLTVV.

The CDR3 sequence: CASSFQDRGNTIYF. CDR3 nucleotide sequence: TGTGCCAGCAGCTTCCAAGACAGAGGAAACACCATATATTTT. This chain uses TRBV11-2 with TRBJ1-3; D might be TRBD1 (5 bases). Germline V CDR1 and CDR2: SGHAT, FQNNGV. The CDR3 has 14 residues. V was clipped by 3 bases and J by 4 bases, with 10 bases between them.

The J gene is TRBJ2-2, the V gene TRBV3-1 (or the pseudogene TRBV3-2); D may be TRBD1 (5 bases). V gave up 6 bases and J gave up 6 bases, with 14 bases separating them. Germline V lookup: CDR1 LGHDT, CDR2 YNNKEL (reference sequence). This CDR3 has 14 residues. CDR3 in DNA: TGTGCCAGCAGACGAGAGGAAGGGGCCGGGGAGCTGTTTTTT. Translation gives CASRREEGAGELFF.

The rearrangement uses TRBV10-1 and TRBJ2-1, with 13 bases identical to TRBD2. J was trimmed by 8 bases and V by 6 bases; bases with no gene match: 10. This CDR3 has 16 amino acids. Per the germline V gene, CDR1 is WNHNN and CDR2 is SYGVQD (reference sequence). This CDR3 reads CASSETGTSGMDEQFF. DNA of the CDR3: TGCGCCAGCAGCGAAACCGGGACTAGCGGGATGGATGAGCAGTTCTTC.

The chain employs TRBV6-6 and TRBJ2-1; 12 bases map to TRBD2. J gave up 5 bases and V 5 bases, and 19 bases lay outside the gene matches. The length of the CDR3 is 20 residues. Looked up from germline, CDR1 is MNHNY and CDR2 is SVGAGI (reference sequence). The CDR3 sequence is CASSPPLYRLAGALDNEQFF. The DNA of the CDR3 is TGTGCCAGCAGTCCCCCCCTTTACAGACTAGCGGGAGCCCTAGACAATGAGCAGTTCTTC.

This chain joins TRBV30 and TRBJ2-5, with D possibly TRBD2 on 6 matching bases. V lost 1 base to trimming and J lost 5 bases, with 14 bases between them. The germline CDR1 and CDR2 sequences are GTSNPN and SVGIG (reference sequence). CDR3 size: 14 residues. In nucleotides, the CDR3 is TGTGCCTGGAGTGCCCCTGCGGGATGGGAGACCCAGTACTTC. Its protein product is CAWSAPAGWETQYF.

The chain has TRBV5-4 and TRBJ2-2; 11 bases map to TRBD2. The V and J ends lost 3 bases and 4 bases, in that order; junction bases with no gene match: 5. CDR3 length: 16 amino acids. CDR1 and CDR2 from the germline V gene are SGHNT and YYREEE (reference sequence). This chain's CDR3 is CASSSGTSGSTGELFF. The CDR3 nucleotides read TGTGCCAGCAGCTCCGGTACTAGCGGGAGCACCGGGGAGCTGTTTTTT.

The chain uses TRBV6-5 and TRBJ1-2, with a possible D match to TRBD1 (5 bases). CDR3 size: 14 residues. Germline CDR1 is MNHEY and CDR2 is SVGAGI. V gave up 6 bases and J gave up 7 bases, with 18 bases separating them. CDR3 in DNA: TGTGCCAGCAGCCTCCATGCAGGGAAGGGTGGCTACACCTTC. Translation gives CASSLHAGKGGYTF.

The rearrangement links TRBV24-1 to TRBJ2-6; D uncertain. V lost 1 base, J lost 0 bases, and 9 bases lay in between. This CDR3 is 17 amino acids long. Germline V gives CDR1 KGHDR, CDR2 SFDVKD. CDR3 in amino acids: CATSDLRESSGANVLTF. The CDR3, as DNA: TGTGCCACCAGTGATTTAAGAGAGTCCTCTGGGGCCAACGTCCTGACTTTC.

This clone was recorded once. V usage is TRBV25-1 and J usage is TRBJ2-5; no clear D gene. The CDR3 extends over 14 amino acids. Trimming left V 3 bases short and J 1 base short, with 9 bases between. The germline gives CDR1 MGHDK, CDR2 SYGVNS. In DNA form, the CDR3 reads TGTGCCAGCAGTGAGCGGCGAACCCAAGAGACCCAGTACTTC. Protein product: CASSERRTQETQYF.

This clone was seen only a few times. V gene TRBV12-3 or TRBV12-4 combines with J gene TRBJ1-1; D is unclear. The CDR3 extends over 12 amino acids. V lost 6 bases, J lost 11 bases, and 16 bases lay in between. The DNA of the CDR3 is TGTGCCAGCAGGTTAACCTCCTCCGAGGCTTTCTTT. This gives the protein CASRLTSSEAFF.